This T cell receptor (beta chain) was recovered during a study of tissue T cells after allogeneic stem cell transplantation. Findings and caveats of the study: Anatomically similar tissues had similar TCR repertoires within each patient.

Non-transplant comparator patients with other cancers had at least five gastrointestinal samples and no known gastrointestinal disease. GI sites, liver, skin and spleen were taken after median 9.75 post-mortem hours. This clone was detected a few times. Its antigen remains unidentified. The CDR3 spans 15 residues. Trimming removed 5 bases from V and 4 bases from J, with 17 bases in between. CDR1 and CDR2 from the germline V gene are MNHEY and SVGEGT. CDR3 sequences, V/J genes, frequencies and template counts came from survey-depth TCRbeta sequencing. The protocol was immunoSEQ multiplex PCR, while the TCRdb copy is restricted to in-frame clones and leaves out a portion. The table lists 9,000 to 10,000 clones, 60% of them singletons.

The receptor's source is a woman aged 18 to 49 with breast cancer. Sample: tissue from the jejunum, taken at autopsy. The chain combines TRBV6-2 or TRBV6-3 with TRBJ1-1, with TRBD1 as a possible D gene (6 bases). The CDR3 protein is CASSDQGHKGTEAFF. For the CDR3, the DNA is TGTGCCAGCAGTGATCAGGGGCATAAGGGCACTGAAGCTTTCTTT.